The 25 T cell receptor beta chains reported below all come from one sample, sequenced in a study of T cell responses to AZD1222 COVID-19 vaccine. TCRdb's table, derived via immunoSEQ multiplex PCR, lists solely in-frame clones and lacks some. The sample records some 150,000 clones, more than 85% being singletons. Sample: peripheral blood, taken 28 days after the second AZD1222 dose. These receptors came from an adult who received the AZD1222 COVID-19 vaccine.

This chain links TRBV6-5 with TRBJ1-2, with unresolved D. Germline V gives CDR1 MNHEY, CDR2 SVGAGI. The germline V and J ends were trimmed by 7 bases and 8 bases, with 17 bases remaining between them. The CDR3 loop spans 13 amino acids. The DNA of the CDR3 is TGTGCCAGCACAGCGGGCCCCTCTGGGGGCTACACCTTC. Translating gives CASTAGPSGGYTF.

The chain joins TRBV30 to TRBJ1-1; 11 nucleotides match TRBD1. Germline V gives CDR1 GTSNPN, CDR2 SVGIG (reference sequence). J lost 2 bases, V lost 6 bases, and 8 bases had no gene match. The length of the CDR3 is 15 residues. The chain's CDR3 is CACTGQGAGNTEAFF. The CDR3, as DNA: TGTGCCTGCACAGGACAGGGGGCTGGAAACACTGAAGCTTTCTTT.

The chain joins TRBV11-2 to TRBJ2-1, with TRBD2 as a possible D gene (6 bases). The V end lost 5 bases, the J end lost 7 bases, and 27 bases lay between the germline ends. Germline lookup yields CDR1 SGHAT and CDR2 FQNNGV. This CDR3 region has 18 residues. CDR3 sequence reads: CASSPQRDRPGRWNEQFF. The CDR3 DNA follows: TGTGCCAGCAGCCCCCAGAGGGACCGACCGGGGAGGTGGAATGAGCAGTTCTTC.

This rearrangement joins TRBV27 to TRBJ1-6; tentative D call: TRBD1 (5 bases). From germline, CDR1 is MNHEY and CDR2 SMNVEV (reference sequence). V was pared by 5 bases and J by 10 bases, with 12 bases between. CDR3 length: 13 amino acids. The DNA for the CDR3 is TGTGCCAGCAGTCGGGGGAAAGGATCACCCCTCCACTTT. It codes for CASSRGKGSPLHF.

The chain is built from TRBV10-2 and TRBJ2-2; TRBD2 is a possible D gene (6 bases). Germline V lookup: CDR1 WSHSY, CDR2 SAAADI. The CDR3 has 14 amino acids. V was clipped by 9 bases and J by 5 bases, with 16 bases between them. CDR3 sequence: CASRETMRTGELFF. The CDR3 bases are TGCGCCAGTCGGGAGACGATGAGGACCGGGGAGCTGTTTTTT.

The CDR3 here is CASSLPGTAEAFF. CDR3 sequence (DNA): TGTGCCAGCAGCTTGCCCGGGACAGCTGAAGCTTTCTTT. This chain links TRBV5-6 with TRBJ1-1, with 7 bases that match TRBD1. The CDR3 runs 13 residues. V shed 1 base and J 6 bases; nucleotides not matched to a gene: 3. Germline CDR1 and CDR2: SGHDT and YYEEEE.

The chain recombines TRBV13 with TRBJ2-7; D ambiguous. CDR1 and CDR2 (germline): PRHDT, FYEKMQ (reference sequence). Trimming cost V 2 bases and J 3 bases, with 8 bases left between them. The CDR3 loop spans 13 amino acids. CDR3 sequence reads: CASSLIGDYEQYF. The CDR3 bases are TGTGCCAGCAGCTTAATAGGAGACTACGAGCAGTACTTC.

The sample holds one count of this clone. This chain uses TRBV19 with TRBJ1-1; D gene uncertain. Trimming removed 3 bases at V and 1 base at J, with 6 bases between. From germline, CDR1 is LNHDA and CDR2 SQIVND (reference sequence). The CDR3 consists of 13 residues. The CDR3 DNA sequence: TGTGCCAGTAGTATCAGTAAGAACACTGAAGCTTTCTTT. It specifies CASSISKNTEAFF.

This sequence joins TRBV5-6 and TRBJ1-5; D remains unclear. The germline V gene encodes CDR1 SGHDT and CDR2 YYEEEE. The V end lost 2 bases, the J end lost 4 bases, and 10 bases lay between the germline ends. The CDR3 runs 14 residues. The CDR3 region is CASSFSAANQPQHF. For the CDR3, the DNA is TGTGCCAGCAGCTTCTCGGCGGCTAATCAGCCCCAGCATTTT.

The J gene is TRBJ2-7, the V gene TRBV28; tentative D call: TRBD1 (5 bases). Between the trimmed V and J ends, which lost 11 bases and 5 bases, there was a span of 13 bases. CDR3 length: 11 residues. CDR1 is MDHEN, CDR2 SYDVKM, per germline. The CDR3 coding sequence is TGTGCCCTAAAGGTAGGGGACGAGCAGTACTTC. This translates into CALKVGDEQYF.

V is TRBV4-1 and J is TRBJ1-1, with 11 nucleotides matching TRBD1. Germline CDR1 is MGHRA and CDR2 is YSYEKL. The CDR3 totals 15 residues. J lost 11 bases, V lost 1 base, and 9 bases had no gene match. This chain's CDR3 is CASSQAGQGGNLAFF. The CDR3 DNA reads TGCGCCAGCAGCCAAGCGGGACAGGGGGGAAATTTGGCTTTCTTT.

The CDR3 sequence is CAWSVRQEYQPQHF. Here the CDR3 DNA reads TGTGCCTGGAGTGTACGTCAGGAGTATCAGCCCCAGCATTTT. The chain carries TRBV30 and TRBJ1-5; D is ambiguous. The germline CDR1 and CDR2 sequences are GTSNPN and SVGIG (reference sequence). The CDR3 runs to 14 residues. Trimming removed 0 bases at V and 5 bases at J, with 11 bases between.

The chain is built from TRBV30 and TRBJ1-4; D call uncertain. This CDR3 spans 17 amino acids. The germline V gene encodes CDR1 GTSNPN and CDR2 SVGIG (reference sequence). Trimming removed 2 bases from V and 7 bases from J, with 23 bases in between. CDR3 region: CAWSYSPSQGFGEKLFF. DNA of the CDR3: TGTGCCTGGAGTTATAGTCCTAGCCAAGGTTTTGGTGAAAAACTGTTTTTT. Complete variable domain (other parts from reference TRBV30 and TRBJ1-4): SQTIHQWPATLVQPVGSPLSLECTVEGTSNPNLYWYRQAAGRGLQLLFYSVGIGQISSEVPQNLSASRPQDRQFILSSKKLLLSDSGFYLCAWSYSPSQGFGEKLFFGSGTQLSVL.

J is TRBJ2-7 and V is TRBV11-2; a possible D gene is TRBD2 (5 bases). CDR1 SGHAT and CDR2 FQNNGV come from the germline V gene. This CDR3 is 13 amino acids long. V was clipped by 1 base and J by 7 bases, with 11 bases between them. This CDR3 reads CASSLVEGLEQYF. In DNA form, the CDR3 reads TGTGCCAGCAGCTTAGTAGAGGGCCTGGAGCAGTACTTC.

The chain couples TRBV2 to TRBJ1-5, with a tentative D call TRBD1 (5 bases). Germline loops: CDR1 SNHLY, CDR2 FYNNEI. V lost 4 bases and J 9 bases, leaving 16 bases between the germline ends. The CDR3 extends over 14 amino acids. The CDR3 reads CASSVGQGARPQHF. In nucleotides, the CDR3 is TGTGCCAGCAGTGTAGGTCAGGGCGCTCGGCCCCAGCATTTT.

The rearrangement uses TRBV4-2 and TRBJ2-4; 12 positions agree with TRBD2. This CDR3 contains 17 residues. The germline gives CDR1 LGHNA, CDR2 YNFKEQ. J gave up 1 base and V 4 bases, and 5 bases lay outside the gene matches. The CDR3, as DNA: TGTGCCAGCAGCCCCGGGACTAGCGGGTGGGCCAAAAACATTCAGTACTTC. This sequence encodes CASSPGTSGWAKNIQYF.

In its sample, this clone was seen once. V is TRBV5-1 and J is TRBJ1-6, with 8 bases aligning to TRBD1. The V gene end was trimmed by 0 bases and the J gene end by 10 bases; junction bases not matched to a gene: 6. The CDR3 covers 15 residues. Germline-derived CDR1 and CDR2 are SGHRS and YFSETQ. CDR3 sequence (DNA): TGCGCCAGCAGCTTGGAGGGGACAGGTCAATCACCCCTCCACTTT. This codes for CASSLEGTGQSPLHF.

The chain is built from TRBV6-1 and TRBJ1-1; tentatively, D is TRBD1 (5 bases). V dropped 2 bases and J dropped 1 base, with 17 bases sitting between them. The CDR3 is 17 residues long. The germline CDR1 and CDR2 sequences are MNHNS and SASEGT. CDR3 bases: TGTGCCAGCAGTGAAAGGGGCAGGTTAGGTAGGAACACTGAAGCTTTCTTT. This gives the protein CASSERGRLGRNTEAFF.

The chain employs TRBV7-3 and TRBJ1-4, with TRBD1 as a possible D gene (6 bases). The CDR3 has 15 amino acids. Trimming removed 2 bases at V and 8 bases at J, with 15 bases between. Germline V gene sequence: CDR1 SGHTA, CDR2 FQGTGA. CDR3 nucleotide sequence: TGTGCCAGCAGCTTACTCCTGGGGGCAGGGGAAAAACTGTTTTTT. Its translation is CASSLLLGAGEKLFF.

This chain connects TRBV29-1 to TRBJ1-2; 8 nucleotides line up with TRBD1. This CDR3 has 14 amino acids. With V trimmed by 7 bases and J by 1 base, 8 bases remained unmatched. Germline loops: CDR1 SQVTM, CDR2 ANQGSEA. The CDR3 reads CSAIPGQDNYGYTF. CDR3 DNA sequence: TGCAGCGCCATACCGGGACAGGATAACTATGGCTACACCTTC.

The chain couples TRBV14 to TRBJ1-1; no definite D call. Trimming stripped 0 bases from V and 4 bases from J, with 12 bases between. Germline CDR1 is SGHDN and CDR2 is FVKESK. The CDR3 is made up of 15 amino acids. The CDR3 loop reads CASSQDMGFFTEAFF. CDR3 coding DNA: TGTGCCAGCAGCCAAGATATGGGGTTTTTCACTGAAGCTTTCTTT.

This clone was seen more than once but under ten times. The rearrangement links TRBV15 to TRBJ2-1; 7 nucleotides align to TRBD1. The CDR3 contains 14 residues. J lost 6 bases, V lost 6 bases, and 8 bases had no gene match. CDR1 LNHNV and CDR2 YYDKDF come from the germline V gene (reference sequence). Here the CDR3 DNA reads TGTGCCACCAGGATGACAGGGTGGGTCAATGAGCAGTTCTTC. Translation: CATRMTGWVNEQFF.

The chain employs TRBV29-1 and TRBJ1-3, with D possibly being TRBD1 (5 bases). The CDR3 is made up of 16 amino acids. Trimming removed 7 bases from V and 0 bases from J, with 19 bases in between. CDR1 and CDR2 from the germline V gene are SQVTM and ANQGSEA. In DNA form, the CDR3 reads TGCAGCGCATATACCGGGACGTCAAGCTCTGGAAACACCATATATTTT. Protein: CSAYTGTSSSGNTIYF.

This chain uses TRBV3-1 (or the pseudogene TRBV3-2) with TRBJ2-7; 13 nucleotides align to TRBD2. CDR1 is LGHDT and CDR2 is YNNKEL in the germline V gene (reference sequence). The CDR3 spans 14 residues. V dropped 4 bases and J dropped 6; count of bases not matched to a gene: 3. CDR3 in DNA: TGTGCCAGCAGCCGCCGACTAGCGGGAGGCGAGCAGTACTTC. Protein: CASSRRLAGGEQYF.

This chain links TRBV5-1 with TRBJ2-5, with 14 nucleotides matching TRBD2. The germline CDR1 and CDR2 sequences are SGHRS and YFSETQ. This CDR3 spans 17 amino acids. V gave up 3 bases and J gave up 3 bases; unmatched junction bases: 7. CDR3 region: CASSWRLAGGYKETQYF. CDR3 DNA: TGCGCCAGCAGCTGGCGACTAGCGGGAGGGTATAAAGAGACCCAGTACTTC. The full variable domain, with the rest looked up from reference TRBV5-1 and TRBJ2-5, is KAGVTQTPRYLIKTRGQQVTLSCSPISGHRSVSWYQQTPGQGLQFLFEYFSETQRNKGNFPGRFSGRQFSNSRSEMNVSTLELGDSALYLCASSWRLAGGYKETQYFGPGTRLLVL.